This T cell receptor beta chain stems from a study of shared clonotypes between healthy human individuals. Germline-derived CDR1 and CDR2 are SGDLS and YYNGEE. V lost 3 bases to trimming and J lost 5 bases; unmatched junction nucleotides: 8. CDR3 length: 17 amino acids. CD8 cells classed as naive were CD45RO-negative and positively selected for CCR7, excluding terminally differentiated effector memory CD45RA+ cells. Assay used: immunoSEQ multiplex PCR; TCRdb lists only in-frame clones, some missing. Of about 2.1 million clones in the sample, around 95% were seen once. The receptor's source is a man in his late teens or twenties in good health. Some clones in this sample may be carry-over from other donors' samples. The chain links TRBV9 to TRBJ2-3; TRBD2 matches 14 bases. The material sequenced was naive CD8+ T cells from PBMCs. CDR3 bases: TGTGCCAGCAGCGCCCCGACTAGCGGGAGGGCCGTAGATACGCAGTATTTT. Protein sequence: CASSAPTSGRAVDTQYF.